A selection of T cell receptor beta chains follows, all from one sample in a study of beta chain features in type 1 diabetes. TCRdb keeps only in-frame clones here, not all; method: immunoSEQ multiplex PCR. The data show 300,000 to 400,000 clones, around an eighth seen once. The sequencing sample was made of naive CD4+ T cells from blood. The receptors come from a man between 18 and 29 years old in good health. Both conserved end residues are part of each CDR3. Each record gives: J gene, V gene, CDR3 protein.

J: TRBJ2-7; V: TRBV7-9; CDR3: CASSPHGSSYEQYF
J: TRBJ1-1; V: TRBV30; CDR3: CAWNRQKEAFF
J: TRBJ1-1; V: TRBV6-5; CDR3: CASSRFTEAFF
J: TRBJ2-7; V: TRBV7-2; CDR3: CASSRTGGSYEQYF
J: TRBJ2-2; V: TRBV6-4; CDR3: CASSGEFNTGELFF
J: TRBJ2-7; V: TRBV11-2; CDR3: CASSLGLAPYEQYF
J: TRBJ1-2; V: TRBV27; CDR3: CASSLEGPYGYTF
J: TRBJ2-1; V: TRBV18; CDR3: CASSRPGLADRYNEQFF
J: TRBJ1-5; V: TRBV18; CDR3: CASSPLSGGLSNQPQHF
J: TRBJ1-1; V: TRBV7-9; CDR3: CASSLGLLAEAFF
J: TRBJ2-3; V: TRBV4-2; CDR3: CASSQDVPSGDLTDTQYF
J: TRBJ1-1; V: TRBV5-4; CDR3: CASSWDRVTEAFF
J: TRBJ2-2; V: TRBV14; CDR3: CASSQNAGVTGELFF
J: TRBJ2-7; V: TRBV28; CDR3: CASSLGLAGESYEQYF
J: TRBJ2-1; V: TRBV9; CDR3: CASSVAGGSNEQFF
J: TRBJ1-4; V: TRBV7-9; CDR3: CASSLAQANEKLFF
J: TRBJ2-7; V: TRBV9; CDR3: CASSPDRGRDEQYF
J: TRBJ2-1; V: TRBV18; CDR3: CASSPGTAESVRSVF
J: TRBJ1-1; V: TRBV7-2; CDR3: CASSARQVSEAFF
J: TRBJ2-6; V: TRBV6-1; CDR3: CASSADSPYSGANVLTF
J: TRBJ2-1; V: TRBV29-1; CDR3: CSVGGGFSYNEQFF
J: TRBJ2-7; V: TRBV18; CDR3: CASSPPGLGVYEQYF
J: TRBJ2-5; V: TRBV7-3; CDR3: CASSLTGVGQETQYF
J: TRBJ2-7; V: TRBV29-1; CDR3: CSVGAPQGSYEQYF
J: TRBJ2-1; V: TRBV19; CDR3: CASSIWADNNEQFF
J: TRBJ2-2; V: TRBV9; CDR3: CASSVEASGGELFF
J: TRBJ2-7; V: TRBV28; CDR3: CASSPGGSYEQYF
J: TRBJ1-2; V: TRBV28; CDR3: CASSTTGIYGYTF
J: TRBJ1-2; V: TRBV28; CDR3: CASSLPGQGYGYTF
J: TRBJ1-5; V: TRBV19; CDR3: CASSIGQGNQPQHF
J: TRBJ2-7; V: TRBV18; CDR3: CASSRSQGNYEQYF
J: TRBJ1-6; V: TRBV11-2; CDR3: CASSPDRGNSPLHF
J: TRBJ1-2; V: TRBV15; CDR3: CATSRGQGYSGYTF
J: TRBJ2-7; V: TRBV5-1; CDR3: CASSSPQGYEQYF
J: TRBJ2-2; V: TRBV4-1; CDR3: CASSQRRGGGLNTGELFF
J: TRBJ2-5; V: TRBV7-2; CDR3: CASSLVQQGTQYF
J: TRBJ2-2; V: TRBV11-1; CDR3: CASSSSTGTGNTGELFF
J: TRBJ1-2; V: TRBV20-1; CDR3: CSRQGVNGYTF
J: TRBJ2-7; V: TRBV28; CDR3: CASSLGIGQGRNF
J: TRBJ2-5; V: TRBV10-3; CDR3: CASRDREKETQYF
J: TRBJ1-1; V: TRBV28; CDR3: CASSPPVEGIGAFF
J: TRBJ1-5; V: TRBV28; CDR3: CASSLGVRGPYGPQHF
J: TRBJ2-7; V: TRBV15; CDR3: CATSRGATSYEQYF
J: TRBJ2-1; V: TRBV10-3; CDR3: CAISSREEQFF
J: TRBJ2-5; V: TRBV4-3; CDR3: CASSQVAGQETQYF